This T cell receptor (beta chain) was sequenced in a study of blood T cell repertoires in COVID-19. The protocol was immunoSEQ multiplex PCR, while the TCRdb copy is restricted to in-frame clones and leaves out a portion. The data contain 250,000 or so clones, roughly four fifths of them singletons. The CDR3 is made up of 15 amino acids. Germline CDR1 is LNHDA and CDR2 is SQIVND (reference sequence). After removal of 5 bases from V and 10 bases from J, the junction contained 15 bases not matched to a gene. The source material was peripheral blood. This clonotype originated in a woman in her 70s with acute or convalescent COVID-19. V and J are TRBV19 and TRBJ1-2; TRBD1 matches 8 bases. The CDR3 DNA follows: TGTGCCAGTAGTGAAAAGACCGGGACAGGCGATTCCTACACCTTC. It codes for CASSEKTGTGDSYTF.